This T cell receptor (beta chain) was sequenced in a study of shared clonotypes between healthy human individuals. Study-wide results and limits: Naive subsets usually exceeded memory subsets in estimated richness.

Naive CD8 cells lacked CD45RO and underwent positive selection for CCR7, leaving out terminally differentiated effector memory CD45RA+ cells. The healthy adult donors were HIV-negative and reported no recent acute infections or vaccinations. The CDR3 spans 13 residues. CDR1 is ENHRY, CDR2 SYGVKD, per germline. The germline V and J ends were trimmed by 4 bases and 4 bases, with 10 bases remaining between them. Using immunoSEQ multiplex PCR, the repertoire was profiled, and TCRdb retains in-frame clones only, with some absent. Found here are about 2 million clones, just under 95% of them singletons; the top ten hold around 1%. Concerning this clone itself: The target antigen is unknown.

This chain uses TRBV10-3 with TRBJ1-1; D is uncertain. Specimen: naive CD8+ T cells sorted from blood. This clonotype was sampled from a man between 18 and 29 years old in good health. The CDR3 DNA reads as TGTGCCATCAGTGGCCCCCCGAGCACTGAAGCTTTCTTT. Residues: CAISGPPSTEAFF.